Presented here are 15 T cell receptor beta chains from one specimen sequenced in a study of cytomegalovirus exposure and HLA in healthy donors. 60 Vbeta and 13 Jbeta primers were used in PCR. Clones were read by immunoSEQ multiplex PCR, and TCRdb kept only the in-frame ones, dropping some. The sample lists tens of thousands of clones; around 70% were seen once. The specimen was PBMCs. All receptors come from a woman in her forties or fifties in good health and CMV-seropositive.

V gene TRBV28 combines with J gene TRBJ2-3, with D possibly matching TRBD2 (5 bases). Trimming pared 7 bases from V and 6 bases from J, leaving 17 bases between. The V gene's germline CDR1 is MDHEN and CDR2 SYDVKM. The CDR3 has 14 residues. The CDR3 is CASTFEGRLDTQYF. CDR3 nucleotides: TGTGCCAGCACGTTCGAGGGCCGACTGGATACGCAGTATTTT.

The V call is TRBV5-1, the J call TRBJ1-1, with 8 bases lining up with TRBD1. The V gene's germline CDR1 is SGHRS and CDR2 YFSETQ. V lost 4 bases, J lost 1 base, and 3 bases stayed unmatched. CDR3 length equals 14 residues. The CDR3 here is CASSGGQGNTEAFF. The CDR3 DNA reads TGCGCCAGCAGCGGAGGACAGGGGAACACTGAAGCTTTCTTT.

This chain connects TRBV6-6 to TRBJ1-4, with TRBD1 as a possible D gene (5 bases). V lost 6 bases and J lost 8, with 13 bases in between. The CDR3 length is 13 residues. Germline assignment: CDR1 MNHNY and CDR2 SVGAGI (reference sequence). The DNA for the CDR3 is TGTGCCAGCAGGGGGGGGGTGATGGAAAAACTGTTTTTT. This translates into CASRGGVMEKLFF.

This clone has a count of ten or more. This rearrangement joins TRBV6-5 to TRBJ2-3, with a weak D call TRBD2 (5 bases). Trimming pared 2 bases from V and 2 bases from J, leaving 11 bases between. The CDR3 has 15 amino acids. Per the germline V gene, CDR1 is MNHEY and CDR2 is SVGAGI. CDR3 sequence (DNA): TGTGCCAGCAGTTACGAGGGCGGCAACACAGATACGCAGTATTTT. This translates into CASSYEGGNTDTQYF.

A single count supports this clone. V gene TRBV6-5 combines with J gene TRBJ1-3; the D is unclear. The CDR3 is 16 amino acids. The germline CDR1 and CDR2 sequences are MNHEY and SVGAGI. V lost 0 bases and J lost 0, with 9 bases in between. CDR3 region: CASSYSGGNSGNTIYF. The DNA for the CDR3 is TGTGCCAGCAGTTACTCAGGCGGGAACTCTGGAAACACCATATATTTT.

This chain joins TRBV19 and TRBJ1-2, with 10 bases identical to TRBD1. The CDR3 runs 16 residues. Germline trimming cut 5 bases from V and 2 bases from J; bases unmatched to any gene: 8. CDR1 and CDR2 from the germline V gene are LNHDA and SQIVND (reference sequence). The CDR3 loop is CASSPPGTGENYGYTF. CDR3 nucleotides: TGTGCCAGTAGTCCACCCGGGACAGGGGAGAACTATGGCTACACCTTC.

The chain combines TRBV9 with TRBJ1-1; perhaps TRBD1 as D (5 bases). V lost 5 bases to trimming and J lost 1 base, with 15 bases between them. CDR3 size: 15 residues. The germline V gene encodes CDR1 SGDLS and CDR2 YYNGEE. Here the CDR3 reads CASSFGGGKNTEAFF. CDR3 nucleotide sequence: TGTGCCAGCAGTTTTGGTGGGGGGAAGAACACTGAAGCTTTCTTT.

The genes are TRBV4-1 and TRBJ1-2; D not certain. V dropped 0 bases and J dropped 4 bases, with 9 bases sitting between them. The CDR3 has 14 amino acids. Germline assignment: CDR1 MGHRA and CDR2 YSYEKL. The CDR3 nucleotides are TGCGCCAGCAGCCAAGACCCCCGGGGCTATGGCTACACCTTC. Translating it yields CASSQDPRGYGYTF.

The chain recombines TRBV11-3 with TRBJ2-7; 7 bases map to TRBD2. Trimming took 1 base from V and 0 from J; bases not matched to a gene: 9. The CDR3 is 17 residues long. The V gene's germline CDR1 is SGHNT and CDR2 YENEEA. CDR3 nucleotide sequence: TGTGCCAGCAGCTTAGCCCCCTGGCGGGAGAGCTCCTACGAGCAGTACTTC. Protein product: CASSLAPWRESSYEQYF. Full variable domain (missing parts from reference TRBV11-3 and TRBJ2-7): EAGVVQSPRYKIIEKKQPVAFWCNPISGHNTLYWYLQNLGQGPELLIRYENEEAVDDSQLPKDRFSAERLKGVDSTLKIQPAELGDSAVYLCASSLAPWRESSYEQYFGPGTRLTVT.

This clone was detected once. The J gene is TRBJ1-1, the V gene TRBV5-4, with TRBD1 as a possible D gene (6 bases). V was shortened by 5 bases and J by 0 bases, with 11 bases between the two germline ends. Germline V gene sequence: CDR1 SGHNT, CDR2 YYREEE (reference sequence). The CDR3 extends over 14 amino acids. Written as DNA, the CDR3 is TGTGCCAGCAGGGGGACACTCATGAACACTGAAGCTTTCTTT. Translating gives CASRGTLMNTEAFF.

The J gene is TRBJ1-5, the V gene TRBV11-1; D gene uncertain. V was cut by 1 base and J by 3 bases, with 13 bases left in between. This CDR3 region has 16 residues. From germline, CDR1 is SGHAT and CDR2 FQDESV (reference sequence). CDR3: CASSLGRSIPNQPQHF. The CDR3 bases are TGTGCCAGCAGCTTAGGTCGTTCTATTCCCAATCAGCCCCAGCATTTT.

The chain uses TRBV6-1 and TRBJ2-7, with 12 bases fitting TRBD2. Germline V gives CDR1 MNHNS, CDR2 SASEGT. The trim removed 2 bases at V and 2 bases at J, leaving 7 bases unmatched. This CDR3 has 17 amino acids. The CDR3 region has the DNA TGTGCCAGCAGTGAACAAGCTAGCGGGAGGGCCCCCTACGAGCAGTACTTC. As protein: CASSEQASGRAPYEQYF.

The chain carries TRBV11-3 and TRBJ2-1; 12 bases align to TRBD2. The CDR3 is 15 amino acids. J lost 5 bases, V lost 3 bases, and 2 bases had no gene match. Germline-derived CDR1 and CDR2 are SGHNT and YENEEA. In DNA form, the CDR3 reads TGTGCCAGCAGCTTGCCTAGCGGGAGGGACAATGAGCAGTTCTTC. Its protein is CASSLPSGRDNEQFF.

The V gene is TRBV6-1, the J gene TRBJ2-7; TRBD1 agrees at 7 bases. The CDR3 extends over 13 amino acids. The V gene end was trimmed by 4 bases and the J gene end by 4 bases; junction bases not matched to a gene: 4. From germline, CDR1 is MNHNS and CDR2 SASEGT. The DNA of the CDR3 is TGTGCCAGCAGTGGTACAGGGGATTACGAGCAGTACTTC. Its translation is CASSGTGDYEQYF.

This chain links TRBV2 with TRBJ2-7; D is uncertain. The germline V gene has CDR1 SNHLY and CDR2 FYNNEI. V was clipped by 1 base and J by 6 bases, with 10 bases between them. The CDR3 sequence is 13 residues long. This chain's CDR3 is CASSEGPPGEQYF. The CDR3 DNA is TGTGCCAGCAGTGAAGGACCGCCGGGCGAGCAGTACTTC.